These 30 T cell receptor beta chains were sequenced from one sample in a study of T-cell memory formation after mild COVID-19. TCRdb itself ran the 5' RACE reads through MiXCR, one entry per CDR3 protein. The sample includes 45,000 to 55,000 distinct CDR3 sequences, under 7.5% of them seen just once. Sequenced material: PBMCs or a T cell subset sorted from them (not recorded which). These receptor sequences come from a man younger than 30 who had mild COVID-19 (a few samples of this study predate the infection). Cell type and time point are not known.

V gene TRBV5-4 combines with J gene TRBJ2-1, with TRBD1 as a possible D gene (5 bases). Between the trimmed V and J ends, which lost 4 bases and 5 bases, there was a span of 16 bases. The CDR3 is 15 residues long. CDR1 is SGHNT and CDR2 is YYREEE in the germline V gene (reference sequence). CDR3 in amino acids: CASSRPQGSHNEQFF. CDR3 nucleotides: TGTGCCAGCAGCCGCCCGCAGGGATCCCACAATGAGCAGTTCTTC.

In this sample, this clonotype turned up a few times. V gene TRBV7-2 combines with J gene TRBJ2-1; 13 bases match TRBD2. Looked up from germline, CDR1 is SGHTA and CDR2 is FQGNSA. The CDR3 is made up of 17 amino acids. The trim removed 5 bases at V and 12 bases at J, leaving 16 bases unmatched. CDR3 protein: CASSTRTSGGFVRGQFF. DNA for the CDR3: TGTGCCAGCAGCACCCGGACTAGCGGGGGCTTTGTCCGTGGGCAGTTCTTC.

This clonotype was seen only a few times. The chain uses TRBV20-1 and TRBJ1-3; D is unclear. Germline lookup yields CDR1 DFQATT and CDR2 SNEGSKA (reference sequence). Trimming stripped 7 bases from V and 4 bases from J, with 11 bases between. The CDR3 extends over 12 amino acids. The CDR3 region has the DNA TGCAGTGTGCGGCTGGCGGGAAACACCATATATTTT. The encoded protein is CSVRLAGNTIYF.

In its sample, this clonotype was seen a few times. V usage is TRBV4-2 and J usage is TRBJ1-1; D remains ambiguous. Germline V lookup: CDR1 LGHNA, CDR2 YNFKEQ. The length of the CDR3 is 14 residues. Trimming left V 1 base short and J 3 bases short, with 9 bases between. CDR3 sequence: CASSQGQAHTEAFF. The CDR3 DNA sequence: TGTGCCAGCAGCCAAGGGCAGGCACACACTGAAGCTTTCTTT.

This clonotype was detected ten times or more. The chain carries TRBV3-1 and TRBJ2-2; 10 nucleotides line up with TRBD2. V shed 8 bases, J shed 6 bases, and the junction held 6 bases outside the gene matches. In germline, CDR1 is LGHDT, CDR2 YNNKEL (reference sequence). The CDR3 totals 14 residues. The CDR3: CASRTSGVAGELFF. The CDR3 DNA reads TGTGCCAGCCGAACTAGCGGGGTAGCCGGGGAGCTGTTTTTT.

This clonotype was seen only a few times. J is TRBJ1-2 and V is TRBV7-9, with a weak D call TRBD1 (5 bases). The CDR3 loop spans 12 amino acids. V was cut by 5 bases and J by 5 bases, with 9 bases left in between. Germline V gene sequence: CDR1 SEHNR, CDR2 FQNEAQ (reference sequence). CDR3 protein: CASSKTAYGYTF. In nucleotides, the CDR3 is TGTGCCAGCAGCAAGACAGCTTATGGCTACACCTTC.

V is TRBV5-4 and J is TRBJ1-2, with TRBD1 matching 10 bases. Germline CDR1 SGHNT, CDR2 YYREEE (reference sequence). The CDR3 totals 15 residues. The J segment lost 8 bases and the V segment lost 2 bases, leaving 9 bases of the junction unmatched. The CDR3 nucleotides read TGTGCCAGCAGCTTTAGTTTTCTGGACAGGGGGGGCTACACCTTC. It yields the protein CASSFSFLDRGGYTF.

The chain employs TRBV30 and TRBJ1-2, with 8 nucleotides matching TRBD1. The CDR3 is 15 amino acids. The V and J ends lost 4 bases and 4 bases, in that order; junction bases with no gene match: 11. Germline values: CDR1 GTSNPN, CDR2 SVGIG (reference sequence). DNA of the CDR3: TGTGCCTGGACCAAACTGGGACAGGCCCCCTATGGCTACACCTTC. This codes for CAWTKLGQAPYGYTF.

The chain links TRBV5-1 to TRBJ1-1; 8 positions match TRBD1. The junction had 3 bases not matched to a gene; V was cut back by 4 bases and J by 4 bases. Germline CDR1 and CDR2: SGHRS and YFSETQ. This CDR3 is built from 13 residues. For the CDR3, the DNA is TGCGCCAGCAGCATAGGGACAGGCACTGAAGCTTTCTTT. Its protein product is CASSIGTGTEAFF.

The chain links TRBV6-5 to TRBJ1-3, with D unclear. This CDR3 contains 14 residues. Germline lookup yields CDR1 MNHEY and CDR2 SVGAGI. Trimming left V 6 bases short and J 3 bases short, with 12 bases between. CDR3 region: CASRRGVIGNTIYF. Written as DNA, the CDR3 is TGTGCCAGCAGGCGGGGTGTTATTGGAAACACCATATATTTT.

This clonotype was seen ten or more times. This chain uses TRBV5-6 with TRBJ2-5; D unresolved. Deletions cut 2 bases from V and 3 bases from J, with 8 bases between. Per germline, CDR1 SGHDT and CDR2 YYEEEE. There are 13 residues in the CDR3. CDR3 in DNA: TGTGCCAGCAGCTTAGAGTTGAAAGAGACCCAGTACTTC. Translating it yields CASSLELKETQYF.

The V call is TRBV7-2, the J call TRBJ1-5; no clear D. This CDR3 spans 13 amino acids. V gave up 1 base and J gave up 10 bases, with 11 bases separating them. Germline values: CDR1 SGHTA, CDR2 FQGNSA. CDR3 amino acids: CASSLEDGTPQHF. In DNA form, the CDR3 reads TGTGCCAGCAGCTTAGAAGATGGAACCCCCCAGCATTTT.

This chain links TRBV6-5 with TRBJ1-2, with TRBD1 matching 7 bases. Per the germline V gene, CDR1 is MNHEY and CDR2 is SVGAGI. The CDR3 spans 14 residues. V lost 6 bases and J lost 4; bases outside the gene matches: 8. The CDR3 protein is CASSYRGSGYGYTF. In DNA, the CDR3 is TGTGCCAGCAGCTACAGGGGTAGCGGCTATGGCTACACCTTC.

The J gene is TRBJ2-7, the V gene TRBV24-1; D is possibly TRBD1 (6 bases). Trimming removed 0 bases from V and 3 bases from J, with 14 bases in between. CDR1 and CDR2 from the germline V gene are KGHDR and SFDVKD. The CDR3 runs 16 residues. CDR3 amino acids: CATSDLRPQGYYEQYV. The CDR3 nucleotides are TGTGCCACCAGTGATTTGCGCCCACAGGGATACTACGAGCAGTACGTC.

V usage is TRBV19 and J usage is TRBJ1-4; 8 bases align to TRBD1. V dropped 6 bases and J dropped 5; count of bases not matched to a gene: 8. In germline, CDR1 is LNHDA, CDR2 SQIVND (reference sequence). The CDR3 extends over 15 amino acids. CDR3 amino acids: CASSAGGIPNEKLFF. CDR3 DNA sequence: TGTGCCAGTAGCGCAGGGGGCATACCCAATGAAAAACTGTTTTTT.

The rearrangement uses TRBV7-9 and TRBJ1-1; D perhaps matches TRBD1 (6 bases). There are 13 residues in the CDR3. Germline-derived CDR1 and CDR2 are SEHNR and FQNEAQ (reference sequence). V dropped 3 bases and J dropped 4 bases, with 9 bases sitting between them. The chain's CDR3 is CASSFGQSTEAFF. The DNA for the CDR3 is TGTGCCAGCAGCTTTGGACAGAGCACTGAAGCTTTCTTT.

This clonotype was observed at least ten times. This chain joins TRBV12-3 or TRBV12-4 and TRBJ1-2; 12 bases line up with TRBD1. Trimming took 5 bases from V and 8 from J; bases not matched to a gene: 12. This CDR3 has 16 residues. Written as DNA, the CDR3 is TGTGCCAGCAGTGGATCCGGGACAGGGGGCCTTCGGGGCTACACCTTC. It codes for CASSGSGTGGLRGYTF.

In this sample, this clonotype turned up a few times. The chain links TRBV7-9 to TRBJ2-3, with D possibly TRBD1 on 5 matching bases. The ends were cut back, 3 bases at V and 3 bases at J, with 13 bases in the middle. The germline CDR1 and CDR2 sequences are SEHNR and FQNEAQ (reference sequence). This CDR3 has 15 residues. This chain's CDR3 is CASSFSRQKTDTQYF. CDR3 DNA: TGTGCCAGCAGCTTCTCTAGACAGAAAACAGATACGCAGTATTTT.

This clonotype was detected a few times. V usage is TRBV18 and J usage is TRBJ2-5; D possibly matches TRBD1 or TRBD2 (5 bases each). This CDR3 region has 13 residues. Germline lookup yields CDR1 KGHSH and CDR2 LQKENI. The V end was cut by 3 bases, the J end by 5 bases, with 10 bases between. The CDR3 DNA follows: TGTGCCAGCTCACCCGGGGCCGGTGAGACCCAGTACTTC. Translated, it gives CASSPGAGETQYF.

This clonotype is medium-sized within its sample. DNA of the CDR3: TGTGCCAGCAGCTTCGGGGGTGGGGAGACCCAGTACTTC. Protein: CASSFGGGETQYF. This chain uses TRBV7-3 with TRBJ2-5, with D perhaps matching TRBD2 (6 bases). Germline loops: CDR1 SGHTA, CDR2 FQGTGA. V was pared by 3 bases and J by 5 bases, with 10 bases between. The CDR3 is 13 residues long.

The CDR3: CASSPLGTENNEQFF. The CDR3 DNA follows: TGTGCCAGCAGCCCACTTGGGACAGAGAACAATGAGCAGTTCTTC. This rearrangement joins TRBV7-9 to TRBJ2-1; TRBD1 agrees at 7 bases. J lost 5 bases, V lost 5 bases, and 9 bases had no gene match. The CDR3 sequence is 15 residues long. In germline, CDR1 is SEHNR, CDR2 FQNEAQ (reference sequence).

This clonotype was seen a few times. The chain has TRBV7-2 and TRBJ1-2, with 9 bases lining up with TRBD1. CDR3 size: 14 residues. Trimming at V came to 1 base and at J to 6 bases, leaving 3 bases not matched to a gene. Germline V gives CDR1 SGHTA, CDR2 FQGNSA. The CDR3 DNA sequence: TGTGCCAGCAGCTTAGGAGGACAGGGGCATGGCTACACCTTC. It specifies CASSLGGQGHGYTF. Full variable domain (remainder filled in from reference TRBV7-2 and TRBJ1-2): GAGVSQSPSNKVTEKGKDVELRCDPISGHTALYWYRQSLGQGLEFLIYFQGNSAPDKSGLPSDRFSAERTGGSVSTLTIQRTQQEDSAVYLCASSLGGQGHGYTFGSGTRLTVV.

This clonotype was counted a few times. The chain recombines TRBV5-4 with TRBJ2-7; D remains unclear. The CDR3 loop spans 14 amino acids. Germline CDR1 and CDR2: SGHNT and YYREEE (reference sequence). V gave up 2 bases and J gave up 0 bases, with 9 bases separating them. CDR3 DNA sequence: TGTGCCAGCAGCTTTTCAAAGAGCTCCTACGAGCAGTACTTC. Translating it yields CASSFSKSSYEQYF.

The chain links TRBV7-3 to TRBJ2-1; no clear D gene. V was clipped by 5 bases and J by 0 bases, with 5 bases between them. The CDR3 is 13 amino acids. Germline V gene sequence: CDR1 SGHTA, CDR2 FQGTGA. The CDR3 region has the DNA TGTGCCAGCAGCGACGGCTCCTACAATGAGCAGTTCTTC. As protein: CASSDGSYNEQFF.

The chain uses TRBV4-1 and TRBJ1-1; D unresolved. The CDR3 has 12 amino acids. The V gene's germline CDR1 is MGHRA and CDR2 YSYEKL. Deletions cut 6 bases from V and 5 bases from J, with 10 bases between. CDR3 sequence (DNA): TGCGCCAGCAGATCAGGCGGGACTGAAGCTTTCTTT. Translation gives CASRSGGTEAFF.

This clonotype was counted between two and nine times. The chain employs TRBV18 and TRBJ2-1; the D gene is possibly TRBD2 (6 bases). V lost 0 bases to trimming and J lost 0 bases, with 12 bases between them. The CDR3 extends over 17 amino acids. Germline V gives CDR1 KGHSH, CDR2 LQKENI. As DNA, the CDR3 is TGTGCCAGCTCACCACCGGGACTTTCGAGCTCCTACAATGAGCAGTTCTTC. Translation: CASSPPGLSSSYNEQFF.

The chain is built from TRBV18 and TRBJ1-1; D not resolved. The length of the CDR3 is 13 residues. Deletions cut 2 bases from V and 0 bases from J, with 4 bases between. The germline V gene encodes CDR1 KGHSH and CDR2 LQKENI. In DNA form, the CDR3 reads TGTGCCAGCTCACCAACCCTGAACACTGAAGCTTTCTTT. It codes for CASSPTLNTEAFF. Complete variable domain (other parts from reference TRBV18 and TRBJ1-1): NAGVMQNPRHLVRRRGQEARLRCSPMKGHSHVYWYRQLPEEGLKFMVYLQKENIIDESGMPKERFSAEFPKEGPSILRIQQVVRGDSAAYFCASSPTLNTEAFFGQGTRLTVV.

The chain joins TRBV10-3 to TRBJ2-5, with 10 bases identical to TRBD2. With V trimmed by 5 bases and J by 4 bases, 1 base remained unmatched. This CDR3 spans 13 amino acids. Germline V gene lookup returns CDR1 ENHRY and CDR2 SYGVKD. The CDR3 is CAISIAGGETQYF. CDR3 in DNA: TGTGCCATCAGTATAGCGGGGGGAGAGACCCAGTACTTC.

There are a few counts of this clonotype. The CDR3 protein is CASSQESLPSLDTQYF. The CDR3 nucleotides read TGCGCCAGCAGCCAAGAGTCCTTACCCTCCTTGGATACGCAGTATTTT. The rearrangement uses TRBV4-1 and TRBJ2-3; D is unresolved. This CDR3 region has 16 residues. Germline values: CDR1 MGHRA, CDR2 YSYEKL. V was cut by 0 bases and J by 6 bases, with 16 bases left in between.

This clonotype was recorded at least ten times. The chain recombines TRBV27 with TRBJ2-7, with TRBD1 matching 7 bases. Germline V gene data show CDR1 as MNHEY and CDR2 as SMNVEV (reference sequence). The CDR3 has 14 residues. Germline trimming cut 6 bases from V and 5 bases from J; bases unmatched to any gene: 10. The CDR3 protein is CASSRKTGTDEQYV. CDR3 coding DNA: TGTGCCAGCAGCCGTAAGACCGGGACAGACGAGCAGTACGTC.